Detailed here is one T cell receptor (beta chain). Its cognate antigen is unknown. Germline CDR1 is MGHRA and CDR2 is YSYEKL. J was trimmed by 5 bases and V by 3 bases; bases with no gene match: 10. The CDR3 runs to 16 residues. This entry is derived from a study of a mutant IDH1 vaccine in newly diagnosed glioma. Across the whole study: Once 4-6 weeks had passed after radiotherapy alone, vaccination started, or it started with temozolomide cycles. Treated patients were roughly 62% male, about 38% female, mean age about 41 years.

The protocol was immunoSEQ multiplex PCR, while the TCRdb copy is restricted to in-frame clones and leaves out a portion. The repertoire consists of 60,000 to 85,000 clones, with approximately 89% occurring once and the leading ten covering 0.77%. Time point meaning: week 23, last vaccination. Every vaccine dose comprised 300 ug of mutant IDH1 20-mer peptide plus topical imiquimod. Patients carried new grade 3 or 4 IDH1-mutant astrocytomas lacking nuclear ATRX. The source material was PBMCs, sampled from a glioma patient whose treatment included an IDH1 peptide vaccine. The J gene is TRBJ2-1, the V gene TRBV4-1; 7 positions match TRBD2. The clonotype originates from a woman aged 50 to 65 with glioma. The CDR3 here is CASSQGAWREHNEQFF. CDR3 in DNA: TGCGCCAGCAGCCAGGGCGCTTGGCGGGAGCACAATGAGCAGTTCTTC.